What follows describes a single TCR beta chain. The antigen remains unidentified. The data originate from a study of cytotoxic CD8 clonotypes in ibrutinib-treated CLL. Turning to the study itself: The patients comprised some twelve relapsed/refractory and 15 treatment-naive cases, 17 IGHV unmutated. Study results and caveats: Treatment left the uncommon public clonotypes either contracted or stable in frequency.

The CDR3 is 12 amino acids. Trimming took 0 bases from V and 12 from J, leaving 15 bases between them. CDR1 GTSNPN and CDR2 SVGIG come from the germline V gene (reference sequence). Target depth was 1 in 200,000 to 1 in 1 million T cells, about 10x per clonotype. Data came from immunoSEQ multiplex PCR; TCRdb stores just in-frame clones and leaves some out. The sample lists approximately 300,000 clones; more than 65% were seen once. The receptor comes from a human donor with chronic lymphocytic leukemia. The V call is TRBV30, the J call TRBJ2-7; D possibly corresponds to TRBD1 (6 bases). The sequences come from PBMCs, collected before ibrutinib treatment. CDR3 in amino acids: CAWSVSLQGRYF. CDR3 sequence (DNA): TGTGCCTGGAGTGTATCTTTACAGGGCAGGTACTTC. Drawing the rest from reference TRBV30 and TRBJ2-7, the complete variable domain is SQTIHQWPATLVQPVGSPLSLECTVEGTSNPNLYWYRQAAGRGLQLLFYSVGIGQISSEVPQNLSASRPQDRQFILSSKKLLLSDSGFYLCAWSVSLQGRYFGPGTRLTVT.